This T cell receptor (beta chain) is from a study of blood T cell repertoires in COVID-19 (dated by TCRdb to 2018 to 2021). In terms of the full investigation: Collaborator samples came from the United States, Italy and Spain and covered acute and convalescent phases of COVID-19. The prospective study material was composed of cDNA or gDNA derived from T cells, B-cell-depleted T cells, or PBMCs. Subjects who had been exposed to COVID-19, were actively infected with it, or had recovered from it provided the deeply sampled blood TCRbeta repertoires that made up the dataset. The repertoires were released in a freely available public database meant as a resource for research on the immune response to SARS-CoV-2. Samples came from the ongoing ImmuneRACE study (first 160 participants) plus 1,254 subjects from 6 global collaborators. A de-identified subject ID, COVID-19 status, age in years and sex were almost always included in the sample metadata. Where available, HLA class I and class II types were taken from metadata supplied by the sample provider and were not determined by assay-based typing.

TCRbeta CDR3 regions were amplified from genomic DNA using the immunoSEQ Assay, a bias-controlled multiplex PCR. In the source study's methods: Nucleated cell counts per sample were estimated from amplification of reference gene primers within the assay. To quantify the absolute abundance of each unique TCRbeta CDR3 rearrangement, sequence reads were collapsed and filtered. For each sample, productive Simpson clonality was calculated by taking the square root of Simpson's diversity index across productive rearrangements. TCRdb holds this immuneACCESS table with in-frame rearrangements only. Some clones are missing; in checked studies, unresolved V genes explain under half, and the rest has no known cause. For V, J and clone size, that table is used; D and trimming come from the DNA. Counted in this sample were around 200,000 clones; around 82% of them appeared once. Of the sample, 2.5% is held by the ten largest clones.

Comments on this clone: Its antigen target is currently unknown. No much larger clonotype is one base removed from it; base qualities were not supplied.

Results and caveats for the whole study, not just this receptor: The amount of clinical and demographic metadata varied by source and participant and was provided uncurated.

From its cysteine to its phenylalanine, the CDR3 spans 13 amino acids. Only the CDR3 DNA stays, 39 bases, in frame from base 1. According to the germline V gene, CDR1 reads SGDLS and CDR2 reads YYNGEE. V is cut by 3 bases and J by 8 bases, and the space between the germline ends is 14 bases. Collaborating institutions collected whole blood in K2EDTA tubes following their own protocols. Collaborator samples were shipped for TCRbeta analysis as frozen whole blood, isolated PBMCs, or DNA extracted from either sample type. Sequenced material: peripheral blood. This clonotype originated in a woman aged 40-49 years with active or convalescent COVID-19. The V and J genes are TRBV9 and TRBJ1-2; 6 matching bases give a weak D call of TRBD1. The CDR3 here reads CASSATGRGGYTF. The bases read TGTGCCAGCAGCGCGACAGGCCGGGGAGGCTACACCTTC.